Listed below are T cell receptor beta chains from one sample, sequenced in a study of T cell repertoires in cytomegalovirus infection. TCRdb re-analysed the reads in MiXCR, keeping a single row per CDR3 protein. The table shows some 280,000 distinct CDR3 sequences, with roughly 15% occurring only once. Specimen: PBMCs. The source is a human donor in good health (CMV status not recorded). Some clones in this sample may be carry-over from other donors' samples. The CDR3 runs from the conserved cysteine through the conserved F or W. Each record gives: V gene, D gene, J gene, clone size, CDR3 protein, CDR3 DNA. The D gene is left open where the match is weak. Size values are once, few and many counts, or a class for expanded clones, and some rows have none.

v_gene: TRBV6-6
d_gene: TRBD2
j_gene: TRBJ2-2
abundance: -
CDR3aa: CATSPGLAGVENTGELFF
CDR3nt: TGTGCCACGTCCCCGGGACTAGCGGGAGTAGAGAACACCGGGGAGCTGTTTTTT

v_gene: TRBV7-3
d_gene: TRBD2
j_gene: TRBJ2-1
abundance: -
CDR3aa: CASSSLNPRTSGRNEQFF
CDR3nt: TGTGCCAGCAGTTCCCTCAACCCCCGGACTAGCGGGAGGAATGAGCAGTTCTTC

v_gene: TRBV11-3
d_gene: TRBD2
j_gene: TRBJ2-7
abundance: -
CDR3aa: CASSKGGLAEGYEQYF
CDR3nt: TGTGCCAGCAGCAAAGGGGGACTAGCGGAAGGCTACGAGCAGTACTTC

v_gene: TRBV5-1
d_gene: TRBD2
j_gene: TRBJ2-5
abundance: many
CDR3aa: CASSPILGGGPVETQYF
CDR3nt: TGCGCCAGCAGCCCCATTCTGGGCGGGGGGCCGGTAGAGACCCAGTACTTC

v_gene: TRBV29-1
d_gene: -
j_gene: TRBJ2-7
abundance: -
CDR3aa: CSVESQVGFGQYF
CDR3nt: TGCAGCGTTGAATCACAGGTGGGATTCGGGCAGTACTTC

v_gene: TRBV5-4
d_gene: TRBD2
j_gene: TRBJ2-1
abundance: -
CDR3aa: CASSFKLAGFNEQFF
CDR3nt: TGTGCCAGCAGCTTCAAACTAGCGGGATTTAATGAGCAGTTCTTC

v_gene: TRBV20-1
d_gene: -
j_gene: TRBJ1-1
abundance: many
CDR3aa: CSARVTGLNTEAFF
CDR3nt: TGCAGTGCTAGAGTGACAGGCCTGAACACTGAAGCTTTCTTT

v_gene: TRBV7-8
d_gene: -
j_gene: TRBJ2-7
abundance: many
CDR3aa: CASRDYTYEQYF
CDR3nt: TGTGCCAGCAGGGACTACACCTACGAGCAGTACTTC

v_gene: TRBV28
d_gene: TRBD2
j_gene: TRBJ2-7
abundance: -
CDR3aa: CATRLAGFPYEQYF
CDR3nt: TGTGCCACCCGACTAGCGGGATTCCCCTACGAGCAGTACTTC

v_gene: TRBV28
d_gene: TRBD1
j_gene: TRBJ1-1
abundance: few
CDR3aa: CASRARTGGRKTEAFF
CDR3nt: TGTGCCAGCAGGGCAAGGACAGGGGGGAGGAAAACTGAAGCTTTCTTT

v_gene: TRBV7-6
d_gene: TRBD1
j_gene: TRBJ2-1
abundance: many
CDR3aa: CASSRKLTGDNEQFF
CDR3nt: TGTGCCAGCAGCCGTAAACTGACAGGGGACAATGAGCAGTTCTTC

v_gene: TRBV11-3
d_gene: TRBD1
j_gene: TRBJ2-2
abundance: -
CDR3aa: CASSSPGQGGNTGELFF
CDR3nt: TGTGCCAGCAGCTCTCCTGGACAGGGAGGAAACACCGGGGAGCTGTTTTTT

v_gene: TRBV28
d_gene: -
j_gene: TRBJ1-1
abundance: many
CDR3aa: CASRPKNTEAFF
CDR3nt: TGTGCCAGCAGACCCAAAAACACTGAAGCTTTCTTT

v_gene: TRBV19
d_gene: -
j_gene: TRBJ1-2
abundance: -
CDR3aa: CASSMGPSGYTF
CDR3nt: TGTGCCAGTAGTATGGGTCCATCCGGCTACACCTTC

v_gene: TRBV28
d_gene: -
j_gene: TRBJ2-7
abundance: few
CDR3aa: CASSSPGQTEQYF
CDR3nt: TGTGCCAGCAGTTCCCCGGGACAAACCGAGCAGTACTTC

v_gene: TRBV6-5
d_gene: TRBD1
j_gene: TRBJ1-5
abundance: -
CDR3aa: CASSTGLINQPQHF
CDR3nt: TGTGCCAGCTCGACAGGGTTAATCAATCAGCCCCAGCATTTT

v_gene: TRBV15
d_gene: -
j_gene: TRBJ2-1
abundance: few
CDR3aa: CATSLHSGSSYNEQFF
CDR3nt: TGTGCCACCAGCTTACATAGCGGCAGCTCCTACAATGAGCAGTTCTTC

v_gene: TRBV27
d_gene: -
j_gene: TRBJ1-1
abundance: -
CDR3aa: CASSFDIGRNTEAFF
CDR3nt: TGTGCCAGCAGTTTCGATATTGGGAGGAACACTGAAGCTTTCTTT

v_gene: TRBV7-2
d_gene: TRBD1
j_gene: TRBJ1-2
abundance: many
CDR3aa: CASSLVGQDRYGYTF
CDR3nt: TGTGCCAGCAGCTTAGTTGGACAGGACAGATATGGCTACACCTTC

v_gene: TRBV20-1
d_gene: -
j_gene: TRBJ2-5
abundance: few
CDR3aa: CSARKGSQETQYF
CDR3nt: TGCAGTGCTCGAAAGGGGTCTCAAGAGACCCAGTACTTC

v_gene: TRBV20-1
d_gene: -
j_gene: TRBJ2-7
abundance: once
CDR3aa: CSARAGARSYEQYF
CDR3nt: TGCAGTGCTAGAGCGGGAGCGCGCTCCTACGAGCAGTACTTC

v_gene: TRBV19
d_gene: -
j_gene: TRBJ2-5
abundance: -
CDR3aa: CASSIAETQYF
CDR3nt: TGTGCCAGTAGTATAGCAGAGACCCAGTACTTC

v_gene: TRBV5-6
d_gene: -
j_gene: TRBJ2-1
abundance: few
CDR3aa: CASSELPGTHNEQFF
CDR3nt: TGTGCCAGCAGCGAACTCCCTGGGACCCACAATGAGCAGTTCTTC

v_gene: TRBV5-4
d_gene: -
j_gene: TRBJ1-1
abundance: -
CDR3aa: CASRMDTSTEAFF
CDR3nt: TGTGCCAGCAGGATGGACACTTCCACTGAAGCTTTCTTT

v_gene: TRBV12-3/TRBV12-4
d_gene: TRBD1
j_gene: TRBJ1-1
abundance: many
CDR3aa: CASSFAGQGYTEAFF
CDR3nt: TGTGCCAGCAGTTTCGCGGGACAGGGTTACACTGAAGCTTTCTTT

v_gene: TRBV11-2
d_gene: TRBD2
j_gene: TRBJ2-1
abundance: many
CDR3aa: CASSPRTSGGSNEQFF
CDR3nt: TGTGCCAGCAGCCCCAGGACTAGCGGAGGCTCAAATGAGCAGTTCTTC

v_gene: TRBV7-2
d_gene: TRBD2
j_gene: TRBJ2-3
abundance: many
CDR3aa: CASSLGTSLPDTQYF
CDR3nt: TGTGCCAGCAGCTTAGGGACTAGTCTCCCAGATACGCAGTATTTT

v_gene: TRBV19
d_gene: TRBD1
j_gene: TRBJ2-5
abundance: few
CDR3aa: CASSPRGLRETQYF
CDR3nt: TGTGCCAGTAGCCCGAGGGGGCTCAGGGAGACCCAGTACTTC

v_gene: TRBV12-3/TRBV12-4
d_gene: -
j_gene: TRBJ2-7
abundance: -
CDR3aa: CASSSYSSYEQYF
CDR3nt: TGTGCCAGCAGTTCCTATAGTTCCTACGAGCAGTACTTC

v_gene: TRBV7-2
d_gene: -
j_gene: TRBJ2-3
abundance: many
CDR3aa: CASSNSGVSTDTQYF
CDR3nt: TGTGCCAGCAGCAATAGCGGAGTTAGCACAGATACGCAGTATTTT

v_gene: TRBV9
d_gene: -
j_gene: TRBJ1-1
abundance: -
CDR3aa: CASSIQANTEAFF
CDR3nt: TGTGCCAGCAGCATACAGGCGAACACTGAAGCTTTCTTT

v_gene: TRBV20-1
d_gene: -
j_gene: TRBJ2-1
abundance: many
CDR3aa: CSAKSGLALHEQFF
CDR3nt: TGCAGTGCCAAAAGTGGCCTAGCCCTTCATGAGCAGTTCTTC

v_gene: TRBV29-1
d_gene: -
j_gene: TRBJ2-7
abundance: -
CDR3aa: CSVVGGLSSYEQYF
CDR3nt: TGCAGCGTTGTGGGGGGTCTTTCCTCCTACGAGCAGTACTTC

v_gene: TRBV7-2
d_gene: -
j_gene: TRBJ2-7
abundance: many
CDR3aa: CASSSPGGKQYF
CDR3nt: TGTGCCAGCAGCTCACCGGGGGGCAAGCAGTACTTC

v_gene: TRBV12-3/TRBV12-4
d_gene: -
j_gene: TRBJ2-4
abundance: many
CDR3aa: CASSLGSGVKNIQYF
CDR3nt: TGTGCCAGCAGTTTAGGAAGTGGGGTCAAAAACATTCAGTACTTC

v_gene: TRBV7-2
d_gene: -
j_gene: TRBJ2-7
abundance: many
CDR3aa: CASSLAPGRSSEQYF
CDR3nt: TGTGCCAGCAGCTTAGCTCCGGGACGGTCGTCCGAGCAGTACTTC

v_gene: TRBV19
d_gene: -
j_gene: TRBJ1-4
abundance: many
CDR3aa: CASSNTADSYEKLFF
CDR3nt: TGTGCCAGTAGCAATACGGCTGACAGTTATGAAAAACTGTTTTTT

v_gene: TRBV7-8
d_gene: -
j_gene: TRBJ2-5
abundance: many
CDR3aa: CASSLVGWQETQYF
CDR3nt: TGTGCCAGCAGCTTAGTAGGCTGGCAAGAGACCCAGTACTTC

v_gene: TRBV7-8
d_gene: -
j_gene: TRBJ2-7
abundance: many
CDR3aa: CASSFGNYEQYF
CDR3nt: TGTGCCAGCAGCTTTGGAAACTACGAGCAGTACTTC

v_gene: TRBV19
d_gene: -
j_gene: TRBJ2-3
abundance: -
CDR3aa: CASSSRGAPADTQYF
CDR3nt: TGTGCCAGTAGTTCACGGGGGGCGCCCGCAGATACGCAGTATTTT

v_gene: TRBV4-1
d_gene: -
j_gene: TRBJ1-5
abundance: many
CDR3aa: CASSQERGGGQPQHF
CDR3nt: TGCGCCAGCAGCCAAGAAAGGGGAGGCGGTCAGCCCCAGCATTTT

v_gene: TRBV20-1
d_gene: -
j_gene: TRBJ2-3
abundance: -
CDR3aa: CSAGRADTQYF
CDR3nt: TGCAGTGCCGGGAGAGCGGATACGCAGTATTTT

v_gene: TRBV20-1
d_gene: TRBD2
j_gene: TRBJ2-3
abundance: -
CDR3aa: CSARVLSGGRDTQYF
CDR3nt: TGCAGTGCTAGAGTCCTTAGCGGGGGACGAGATACGCAGTATTTT

v_gene: TRBV2
d_gene: -
j_gene: TRBJ2-6
abundance: few
CDR3aa: CASAERSNVLTF
CDR3nt: TGTGCCAGCGCTGAGAGGAGCAACGTCCTGACTTTC

v_gene: TRBV20-1
d_gene: TRBD1
j_gene: TRBJ1-4
abundance: few
CDR3aa: CSAYDRGRTNEKLFF
CDR3nt: TGCAGTGCCTACGACAGGGGGAGAACTAATGAAAAACTGTTTTTT